Following are 7 T cell receptor beta chains from one sample sequenced in a study of T cells after posttransplantation cyclophosphamide. TCRdb's table, derived via immunoSEQ multiplex PCR, lists solely in-frame clones and lacks some. The table shows around 20,000 clones, with less than 85% occurring only once. The sequencing sample was made of memory CD4+ T cells sorted from blood. These receptors were taken from a young man in good health and a related stem cell transplant donor.

The chain joins TRBV6-1 to TRBJ1-4; 7 nucleotides match TRBD1. CDR3 length equals 18 residues. From germline, CDR1 is MNHNS and CDR2 SASEGT. V trimming: 4 bases; J trimming: 4 bases; junction bases outside the gene matches: 15. The CDR3 loop is CASSANGVRGRNNEKLFF. The CDR3 nucleotides are TGTGCCAGCAGTGCCAACGGGGTGAGGGGGCGTAATAATGAAAAACTGTTTTTT.

This chain connects TRBV5-1 to TRBJ2-1, with a tentative D call TRBD2 (5 bases). V was trimmed by 4 bases and J by 7 bases, leaving 15 bases between them. Germline assignment: CDR1 SGHRS and CDR2 YFSETQ. This CDR3 is 14 amino acids long. The CDR3 bases are TGCGCCAGCAGCGGGCGGACTGGGGAAAATGAGCAGTTCTTC. Protein: CASSGRTGENEQFF.

V is TRBV29-1 and J is TRBJ2-7, with D possibly TRBD2 on 7 matching bases. The V end lost 1 base, the J end lost 3 bases, and 13 bases lay between the germline ends. The CDR3 covers 14 residues. Germline V gene lookup returns CDR1 SQVTM and CDR2 ANQGSEA. CDR3 sequence (DNA): TGCAGCGTTGAAGGGGGAGGGGGGAGCTACGAGCAGTACTTC. Protein: CSVEGGGGSYEQYF.

This rearrangement joins TRBV5-8 to TRBJ2-2, with 7 nucleotides matching TRBD2. CDR1 and CDR2 from the germline V gene are SGHTS and YDEGEE. V dropped 4 bases and J dropped 0; count of bases not matched to a gene: 3. There are 15 residues in the CDR3. The CDR3, as DNA: TGTGCCAGCAGCCGGGGGGTAGCGAACACCGGGGAGCTGTTTTTT. It codes for CASSRGVANTGELFF.

The chain is built from TRBV2 and TRBJ2-7; 7 bases align to TRBD1. Germline values: CDR1 SNHLY, CDR2 FYNNEI. This CDR3 contains 13 residues. The V and J ends lost 6 bases and 2 bases, in that order; junction bases with no gene match: 4. CDR3 sequence: CASRRDRAYEQYF. CDR3 nucleotides: TGTGCCAGCAGGAGGGACAGAGCCTACGAGCAGTACTTC.

The rearrangement uses TRBV5-1 and TRBJ2-3; TRBD2 agrees at 7 bases. Trimming took 0 bases from V and 3 from J; bases not matched to a gene: 4. In germline, CDR1 is SGHRS, CDR2 YFSETQ. The CDR3 contains 15 residues. The CDR3 protein is CASSLALGGTDTQYF. The CDR3 DNA follows: TGCGCCAGCAGCTTGGCCCTCGGGGGGACAGATACGCAGTATTTT.

The CDR3: CASGMSSLWQLNTEAFF. The DNA for the CDR3 is TGTGCTAGTGGAATGTCCTCTTTATGGCAGTTGAACACTGAAGCTTTCTTT. The rearrangement joins TRBV12-5 to TRBJ1-1, with no clear D. Germline V gene sequence: CDR1 LGHNT, CDR2 FRNRAP. Between the trimmed V and J ends, which lost 6 bases and 0 bases, there was a span of 20 bases. The CDR3 is 17 amino acids.